These 22 T cell receptor beta chains originate from one sample sequenced in a study of blood T cell repertoires in COVID-19. Clones were sequenced by immunoSEQ multiplex PCR, and TCRdb holds only the in-frame ones, with some missing. Among about 280,000 clones listed, 88% were seen once. Sequencing input: PBMCs or T cells enriched from blood (not recorded which). These receptors came from an older woman in a cohort exposed to, infected with or recovered from COVID-19 (not recorded which).

This clone turned up a few times. CDR3 residues: CASGSDNRGRLGYEQYF. CDR3 DNA sequence: TGTGCTAGTGGCTCGGATAACAGGGGGCGCCTTGGATACGAGCAGTACTTC. V gene TRBV12-5 combines with J gene TRBJ2-7; 9 bases map to TRBD1. The germline V gene encodes CDR1 LGHNT and CDR2 FRNRAP. V shed 6 bases, J shed 4 bases, and the junction held 16 bases outside the gene matches. There are 17 residues in the CDR3. Combining the CDR3 with reference TRBV12-5 and TRBJ2-7 gives the whole variable domain DARVTQTPRHKVTEMGQEVTMRCQPILGHNTVFWYRQTMMQGLELLAYFRNRAPLDDSGMPKDRFSAEMPDATLATLKIQPSEPRDSAVYFCASGSDNRGRLGYEQYFGPGTRLTVT.

V and J are TRBV2 and TRBJ2-7; 7 bases align to TRBD1. The germline CDR1 and CDR2 sequences are SNHLY and FYNNEI. The CDR3 runs to 14 residues. V lost 3 bases and J lost 2; bases outside the gene matches: 4. The CDR3: CASSDPGQTYEQYF. CDR3 nucleotide sequence: TGTGCCAGCAGTGACCCGGGACAGACCTACGAGCAGTACTTC. The whole variable domain, remainder taken from reference TRBV2 and TRBJ2-7, is EPEVTQTPSHQVTQMGQEVILRCVPISNHLYFYWYRQILGQKVEFLVSFYNNEISEKSEIFDDQFSVERPDGSNFTLKIRSTKLEDSAMYFCASSDPGQTYEQYFGPGTRLTVT.

This clone occurred a few times. V is TRBV5-1 and J is TRBJ1-4; D perhaps matches TRBD1 (6 bases). The length of the CDR3 is 15 residues. Germline CDR1 is SGHRS and CDR2 is YFSETQ. Trimming removed 3 bases from V and 7 bases from J, with 16 bases in between. This CDR3 is CASSSGQGRREKLFF. CDR3 nucleotides: TGCGCCAGCAGCTCGGGACAAGGAAGGCGTGAAAAACTGTTTTTT.

The V and J genes are TRBV28 and TRBJ2-1; TRBD1 matches 9 bases. V trimming: 2 bases; J trimming: 5 bases; junction bases outside the gene matches: 10. Per germline, CDR1 MDHEN and CDR2 SYDVKM. The CDR3 has 17 amino acids. CDR3 nucleotide sequence: TGTGCCAGCAGTTTAGGGGCCTTGGGACAGGGTAACAATGAGCAGTTCTTC. Residues: CASSLGALGQGNNEQFF.

As concerns this clone: The junction and the germline gene differ at one end; a read error may be behind it. V usage is TRBV7-9 and J usage is TRBJ2-1, with 7 nucleotides matching TRBD2. Per the germline V gene, CDR1 is SEHNR and CDR2 is FQNEAQ (reference sequence). The CDR3 consists of 14 residues. The CDR3 region is CASSFDRDYDEQFF. The DNA of the CDR3 is TGTGCCAGCAGCTTTGACCGGGACTACGATGAGCAGTTCTTC. Variable domain in full (rest from reference TRBV7-9 and TRBJ2-1): DTGVSQNPRHKITKRGQNVTFRCDPISEHNRLYWYRQTLGQGPEFLTYFQNEAQLEKSRLLSDRFSAERPKGSFSTLEIQRTEQGDSAMYLCASSFDRDYDEQFFGPGTRLTVL.

The sample holds a few counts of this clone. DNA of the CDR3: TGTGCCAGCCTGACGGGAGTGGCAGATACGCAGTATTTT. Amino acids: CASLTGVADTQYF. The chain is built from TRBV27 and TRBJ2-3; D may be TRBD2 (6 bases). There are 13 residues in the CDR3. Looked up from germline, CDR1 is MNHEY and CDR2 is SMNVEV (reference sequence). The V end lost 8 bases, the J end lost 4 bases, and 13 bases lay between the germline ends.

The rearrangement links TRBV6-5 to TRBJ1-2; 8 bases are a match to TRBD1. CDR3 length: 14 residues. The V gene's germline CDR1 is MNHEY and CDR2 SVGAGI. The J segment lost 7 bases and the V segment lost 0 bases, leaving 4 bases of the junction unmatched. CDR3 region: CASSYSGRGPGYTF. As DNA, the CDR3 is TGTGCCAGCAGTTACTCGGGCAGGGGGCCTGGCTACACCTTC.

V is TRBV27 and J is TRBJ1-1; TRBD1 agrees at 9 bases. Trimming cost V 5 bases and J 5 bases; bases outside gene matches: 9. Looked up from germline, CDR1 is MNHEY and CDR2 is SMNVEV (reference sequence). This CDR3 comprises 15 residues. The CDR3 region is CASSIPGQGKTEAFF. The CDR3 DNA is TGTGCCAGCAGTATCCCGGGACAGGGTAAGACTGAAGCTTTCTTT.

The chain is built from TRBV5-1 and TRBJ2-7; 7 nucleotides line up with TRBD2. This CDR3 comprises 15 residues. The V and J ends lost 1 base and 3 bases, in that order; junction bases with no gene match: 7. CDR1 and CDR2 from the germline V gene are SGHRS and YFSETQ. Written as DNA, the CDR3 is TGCGCCAGCAGCTTGTTTGGGGCTAGCGGCTACGAGCAGTACTTC. It encodes CASSLFGASGYEQYF.

The chain combines TRBV5-4 with TRBJ2-3; 12 nucleotides align to TRBD2. Looked up from germline, CDR1 is SGHNT and CDR2 is YYREEE (reference sequence). This CDR3 comprises 17 residues. V shed 4 bases, J shed 3 bases, and the junction held 9 bases outside the gene matches. CDR3 loop: CASSPPGLAGSTDTQYF. Written as DNA, the CDR3 is TGTGCCAGCAGCCCCCCGGGACTAGCGGGTTCAACAGATACGCAGTATTTT.

The chain has TRBV5-8 and TRBJ2-7; TRBD1 agrees at 8 bases. This CDR3 contains 15 residues. Germline values: CDR1 SGHTS, CDR2 YDEGEE. V shed 5 bases and J 7 bases; nucleotides not matched to a gene: 14. CDR3 amino acids: CASSHHRGSAGEQYF. Written as DNA, the CDR3 is TGTGCCAGCAGTCATCACAGGGGGTCTGCGGGGGAGCAGTACTTC. Combining the CDR3 with reference TRBV5-8 and TRBJ2-7 gives the whole variable domain EAGVTQSPTHLIKTRGQQATLRCSPISGHTSVYWYQQALGLGLQFLLWYDEGEERNRGNFPPRFSGRQFPNYSSELNVNALELEDSALYLCASSHHRGSAGEQYFGPGTRLTVT.

The V call is TRBV5-8, the J call TRBJ2-7, with TRBD1 matching over 7 bases. The CDR3 spans 14 residues. Germline lookup yields CDR1 SGHTS and CDR2 YDEGEE. This chain's CDR3 is CAALRGPYLYEQYF. CDR3 sequence (DNA): TGTGCGGCCCTAAGGGGGCCCTATCTCTACGAGCAGTACTTC.

This clone was detected only once. The chain combines TRBV6-4 with TRBJ2-6; D might be TRBD1 (5 bases). The V and J ends lost 5 bases and 0 bases respectively, with 11 bases between them. The CDR3 spans 16 residues. Germline V lookup: CDR1 MRHNA, CDR2 SNTAGT. The CDR3 loop is CASSNQGASGANVLTF. CDR3 DNA sequence: TGTGCCAGCAGTAATCAGGGTGCCTCTGGGGCCAACGTCCTGACTTTC.

The V gene is TRBV19, the J gene TRBJ2-3, with 9 bases that match TRBD2. Germline assignment: CDR1 LNHDA and CDR2 SQIVND (reference sequence). V shed 1 base and J 2 bases; nucleotides not matched to a gene: 7. The CDR3 loop spans 17 amino acids. CDR3 coding DNA: TGTGCCAGTAGTATAGGGTTGGCGGGAGGGGCCACAGATACGCAGTATTTT. Amino acid sequence: CASSIGLAGGATDTQYF.

This clone was seen ten or more times. The chain is built from TRBV6-5 and TRBJ2-3, with D perhaps matching TRBD1 (5 bases). With 5 bases removed from V and 2 bases from J, the gap between germline ends came to 14 bases. The length of the CDR3 is 15 residues. CDR1 is MNHEY, CDR2 SVGAGI, per germline. CDR3 amino acids: CASSPRVGFTDTQYF. CDR3 DNA sequence: TGTGCCAGCAGTCCCAGGGTAGGATTCACAGATACGCAGTATTTT.

CDR3 sequence reads: CASSSPLAGEGNEQFF. CDR3 nucleotides: TGTGCCAGCAGTTCCCCACTAGCGGGAGAGGGGAATGAGCAGTTCTTC. The chain carries TRBV27 and TRBJ2-1, with 11 bases aligning to TRBD2. V was clipped by 4 bases and J by 7 bases; unmatched bases: 9. The CDR3 is 16 amino acids. Germline V gene lookup returns CDR1 MNHEY and CDR2 SMNVEV (reference sequence).

This chain joins TRBV4-3 and TRBJ1-3, with D perhaps TRBD1 (5 bases). Per the germline V gene, CDR1 is LGHNA and CDR2 is YSLEER. Trimming removed 1 base at V and 3 bases at J, with 7 bases between. The CDR3 length is 14 residues. The CDR3 coding sequence is TGCGCCAGCAGCCAAGCCAGGGTTGGAAACACCATATATTTT. This gives the protein CASSQARVGNTIYF.

The chain combines TRBV24-1 with TRBJ2-7, with D perhaps matching TRBD1 (7 bases). The CDR3 is 14 residues long. Germline lookup yields CDR1 KGHDR and CDR2 SFDVKD. The V and J ends lost 6 bases and 5 bases respectively, with 16 bases between them. This CDR3 reads CATSTDREVNEQYF. CDR3 DNA: TGTGCCACCAGTACTGACAGGGAGGTCAACGAGCAGTACTTC.

This clone was observed a single time. The rearrangement uses TRBV7-9 and TRBJ2-3; TRBD2 matches 7 bases. V lost 3 bases and J lost 3; bases outside the gene matches: 6. Germline assignment: CDR1 SEHNR and CDR2 FQNEAQ (reference sequence). The CDR3 runs to 15 residues. CDR3 loop: CASSFSAGRTDTQYF. The CDR3 DNA sequence: TGTGCCAGCAGCTTCTCAGCGGGGAGGACAGATACGCAGTATTTT.

The V and J genes are TRBV18 and TRBJ1-1, with unresolved D. The CDR3 sequence is 12 residues long. CDR1 is KGHSH and CDR2 is LQKENI in the germline V gene. Trimming removed 5 bases from V and 0 bases from J, with 4 bases in between. This CDR3 is CASSSVNTEAFF. CDR3 DNA: TGTGCCAGCTCATCGGTGAACACTGAAGCTTTCTTT.

V and J are TRBV19 and TRBJ1-5, with 9 positions matching TRBD1. This CDR3 has 16 amino acids. Per germline, CDR1 LNHDA and CDR2 SQIVND (reference sequence). The V segment lost 2 bases and the J segment 5 bases; nucleotides outside the gene matches: 7. The CDR3 DNA sequence: TGTGCCAGTAGTATACGGGACAGGGAGACCCATCAGCCCCAGCATTTT. Translated, it gives CASSIRDRETHQPQHF. Drawing the rest from reference TRBV19 and TRBJ1-5, the complete variable domain is DGGITQSPKYLFRKEGQNVTLSCEQNLNHDAMYWYRQDPGQGLRLIYYSQIVNDFQKGDIAEGYSVSREKKESFPLTVTSAQKNPTAFYLCASSIRDRETHQPQHFGDGTRLSIL.

V gene TRBV7-9 combines with J gene TRBJ1-1, with 7 nucleotides matching TRBD1. CDR3 length: 17 amino acids. Germline CDR1 SEHNR, CDR2 FQNEAQ (reference sequence). The ends lost 1 base at V and 0 bases at J; junction bases unmatched: 8. The CDR3 here is CASSLGGQVVMNTEAFF. DNA of the CDR3: TGTGCCAGCAGCTTAGGAGGACAGGTGGTTATGAACACTGAAGCTTTCTTT.